In its sample, the clone carrying this T cell receptor (beta chain) was seen many times. These data are taken from a study of regulatory T cells in long-lasting Graves disease. The time point is: newly diagnosed GD, antithyroid drugs for less than 3 months. After RNA was extracted from PBMCs, the TCR library was made from it. Through Arm-PCR of CDR3 regions and iRepertoire HTBI primers, TCR beta libraries were built. TCRdb re-analysed the multiplex PCR reads in MiXCR, keeping a single row per CDR3 protein. The sample has fewer than 500,000 distinct CDR3 sequences; around 15% are singletons. V was pared by 5 bases and J by 8 bases, with 13 bases between. The CDR3 spans 14 residues. This sample also belongs to another study, concerning T cells in Graves' hyperthyroidism and ophthalmopathy. That report adds: TCR CDR3 underwent first-round RT-PCR with the HTBI primer set. Most expanded thyroid clonotypes above 0.001 also appeared in blood. Ophthalmopathy got predicted by the model a median approximately 6 months before its onset.

V usage is TRBV12-3 or TRBV12-4 and J usage is TRBJ1-6, with D maybe TRBD1 (5 bases). The source of this sequence is a man aged 35-49 years with Graves disease. Sequencing was performed on peripheral blood mononuclear cells (PBMCs), taken at new diagnosis, from a patient treated with antithyroid drugs. The DNA of the CDR3 is TGTGCCAGCAGTCAGAGGGGCAACGATTCACCCCTCCACTTT. This sequence encodes CASSQRGNDSPLHF.